A single sample is the source of the 32 T cell receptor beta chains below, sequenced in a study of T cells in Graves' hyperthyroidism and ophthalmopathy. RNA transcripts were the template for amplifying TCR beta CDR3 regions. An initial round of RT-PCR targeting the TCR CDR3 relied on the HTBI primer set. Each CDR3 protein gets one entry after TCRdb re-called the multiplex PCR reads with MiXCR. This table has under 300,000 distinct CDR3 sequences, roughly 15% appearing once. Sequencing was carried out using blood. The receptors derive from a woman between 25 and 40 years old with Graves' hyperthyroidism that later progressed to Graves' ophthalmopathy.

Details on this clonotype: One end of the junction is discordant with germline, which a read error may explain. The chain links TRBV5-4 to TRBJ2-2, with 10 bases that match TRBD2. The CDR3 consists of 15 residues. The germline CDR1 and CDR2 sequences are SGHNT and YYREEE (reference sequence). The DNA of the CDR3 is TGTGCCAGCAGCCAGGGACTAGCGAAGACCGGGGAGCTGTTTTTT. Protein product: CASSQGLAKTGELFF.

The table lists this clonotype with many counts. This chain joins TRBV7-9 and TRBJ2-1; D is possibly TRBD2 (5 bases). Germline values: CDR1 SEHNR, CDR2 FQNEAQ (reference sequence). The V and J ends lost 5 bases and 4 bases respectively, with 18 bases between them. The CDR3 is made up of 16 amino acids. CDR3 nucleotides: TGTGCCAGCAGCATCGGCCCGGGGAGTGGGTACAATGAGCAGTTCTTC. Its protein is CASSIGPGSGYNEQFF.

This clonotype was counted many times. This sequence joins TRBV20-1 and TRBJ2-1; D may be TRBD2 (5 bases). Trimming removed 5 bases from V and 6 bases from J, with 11 bases in between. The CDR3 loop spans 12 amino acids. Per germline, CDR1 DFQATT and CDR2 SNEGSKA (reference sequence). CDR3 protein: CSALTSGNEQFF. CDR3 coding DNA: TGCAGTGCTCTGACGAGCGGCAATGAGCAGTTCTTC.

This chain links TRBV5-1 with TRBJ1-1; no definite D call. The V gene lost 0 bases and the J gene lost 3 bases, with 9 bases spanning the gap. There are 14 residues in the CDR3. Germline CDR1 is SGHRS and CDR2 is YFSETQ. Here the CDR3 DNA reads TGCGCCAGCAGCTTGGTGACCCGGCACACTGAAGCTTTCTTT. This translates into CASSLVTRHTEAFF.

This chain links TRBV6-9 with TRBJ2-5; 9 positions agree with TRBD1. Germline CDR1 and CDR2: MNHGY and SVAAGI. This CDR3 has 16 residues. The ends lost 5 bases at V and 2 bases at J; junction bases unmatched: 9. The CDR3: CASSRSGTGIQETQYF. In nucleotides, the CDR3 is TGTGCCAGCAGTCGATCCGGGACAGGGATTCAAGAGACCCAGTACTTC.

The rearrangement joins TRBV20-1 to TRBJ2-7; D is ambiguous. Germline lookup yields CDR1 DFQATT and CDR2 SNEGSKA (reference sequence). Trimming stripped 3 bases from V and 2 bases from J, with 26 bases between. This CDR3 is 18 amino acids long. Here the CDR3 reads CSASSASSPQGRTYEQYF. Written as DNA, the CDR3 is TGCAGTGCTAGTAGTGCCAGCTCACCACAAGGCAGAACCTACGAGCAGTACTTC.

This clonotype was counted at least ten times. This CDR3 is CASSFSTADFMNTEAFF. The CDR3 region has the DNA TGTGCCAGCAGTTTCTCTACGGCTGACTTCATGAACACTGAAGCTTTCTTT. The genes are TRBV28 and TRBJ1-1; no reliable D call. The CDR3 sequence is 17 residues long. V lost 3 bases to trimming and J lost 0 bases, with 17 bases between them. From germline, CDR1 is MDHEN and CDR2 SYDVKM.

This clonotype was observed many times. The CDR3 reads CASSWKGNQPQHF. The CDR3 nucleotides read TGTGCCAGCAGTTGGAAAGGCAATCAGCCCCAGCATTTT. V usage is TRBV27 and J usage is TRBJ1-5; no clear D. V was clipped by 4 bases and J by 2 bases, with 6 bases between them. This CDR3 region has 13 residues. The V gene's germline CDR1 is MNHEY and CDR2 SMNVEV (reference sequence).

This clonotype came up many times. The chain joins TRBV6-1 to TRBJ2-7; D possibly uses TRBD1 or TRBD2 (5 bases each). Germline CDR1 MNHNS, CDR2 SASEGT. V gave up 7 bases and J gave up 6 bases, with 16 bases separating them. This CDR3 comprises 13 residues. The CDR3 here is CASNQLPGPEQYF. DNA for the CDR3: TGTGCCAGCAACCAACTCCCGGGGCCCGAGCAGTACTTC.

This clonotype has a count of ten or more. V and J are TRBV18 and TRBJ2-1; TRBD2 matches at 9 bases. After removal of 6 bases from V and 8 bases from J, the junction contained 8 bases not matched to a gene. The CDR3 consists of 14 residues. CDR1 is KGHSH, CDR2 LQKENI, per germline. The CDR3 DNA sequence: TGTGCCAGCTCCCTCACAGGGACTAGCTATGAGCAGTTCTTC. Translating gives CASSLTGTSYEQFF.

This clonotype appeared many times. The rearrangement joins TRBV2 to TRBJ2-7; 7 bases map to TRBD2. CDR1 is SNHLY, CDR2 FYNNEI, per germline. The CDR3 runs to 15 residues. Unmatched junction bases numbered 5, after V lost 2 bases and J lost 1 base. This chain's CDR3 is CASSEWEGRSYEQYF. The CDR3 coding sequence is TGTGCCAGCAGTGAATGGGAGGGCCGATCCTACGAGCAGTACTTC.

This clonotype was detected ten times or more. The rearrangement uses TRBV6-2 or TRBV6-3 and TRBJ2-7; no clear D gene. The germline gives CDR1 MNHEY, CDR2 SVGEGT. CDR3 length: 14 amino acids. Trimming pared 6 bases from V and 0 bases from J, leaving 12 bases between. CDR3 DNA sequence: TGTGCCAGCAGCAAGACTCTTAGCTCCTACGAGCAGTACTTC. It specifies CASSKTLSSYEQYF.

This clonotype was found many times. The chain combines TRBV7-2 with TRBJ2-1; D uncertain. Germline V gives CDR1 SGHTA, CDR2 FQGNSA. The CDR3 has 13 amino acids. The germline V and J ends were trimmed by 1 base and 8 bases, with 9 bases remaining between them. DNA for the CDR3: TGTGCCAGCAGCTTAGTTCTGGCCGATGAGCAGTTCTTC. It yields the protein CASSLVLADEQFF.

This clonotype showed up many times. The chain combines TRBV30 with TRBJ2-2; 7 bases agree with TRBD1. This CDR3 is built from 14 residues. Unmatched junction bases numbered 6, after V lost 8 bases and J lost 0 bases. From germline, CDR1 is GTSNPN and CDR2 SVGIG (reference sequence). The CDR3 reads CARTGSPNTGELFF. The DNA of the CDR3 is TGTGCCCGGACAGGTAGCCCGAACACCGGGGAGCTGTTTTTT. Using reference TRBV30 and TRBJ2-2 for the parts outside the CDR3, the full variable domain is SQTIHQWPATLVQPVGSPLSLECTVEGTSNPNLYWYRQAAGRGLQLLFYSVGIGQISSEVPQNLSASRPQDRQFILSSKKLLLSDSGFYLCARTGSPNTGELFFGEGSRLTVL.

This clonotype was seen more than once but under ten times. The rearrangement joins TRBV20-1 to TRBJ2-1, with D unclear. Germline CDR1 is DFQATT and CDR2 is SNEGSKA (reference sequence). V dropped 1 base and J dropped 4 bases, with 8 bases sitting between them. The CDR3 runs to 13 residues. DNA for the CDR3: TGCAGTGCTAGAGGGTCTGGTTACAATGAGCAGTTCTTC. Protein: CSARGSGYNEQFF.

In this sample, this clonotype turned up many times. The chain employs TRBV10-3 and TRBJ2-7, with 11 bases identical to TRBD2. Germline-derived CDR1 and CDR2 are ENHRY and SYGVKD. This CDR3 spans 16 amino acids. V was clipped by 4 bases and J by 4 bases; unmatched bases: 9. This CDR3 is CAISASSSGRWYEQYF. The CDR3 region has the DNA TGTGCCATCAGTGCCTCTTCTAGCGGGAGGTGGTACGAGCAGTACTTC.

This clonotype was seen ten or more times. CDR3 bases: TGTGCCAGCAGCCAAGCATACCAGGGTGGCTATGGCTACACCTTC. Protein product: CASSQAYQGGYGYTF. The chain has TRBV3-1 and TRBJ1-2; D possibly corresponds to TRBD1 (5 bases). V was clipped by 1 base and J by 4 bases, with 13 bases between them. The CDR3 loop spans 15 amino acids. Germline CDR1 LGHDT, CDR2 YNNKEL (reference sequence).

This clonotype has at least ten counts. The V call is TRBV2, the J call TRBJ2-2; 9 bases align to TRBD1. V lost 6 bases to trimming and J lost 1 base; unmatched junction nucleotides: 6. Germline CDR1 SNHLY, CDR2 FYNNEI. The CDR3 spans 16 residues. In DNA, the CDR3 is TGTGCCAGCAGGGTACGGACAGGGGTGAACACCGGGGAGCTGTTTTTT. This encodes CASRVRTGVNTGELFF.

This clonotype was detected many times. The gene calls are TRBV6-1 and TRBJ2-3, with 11 nucleotides matching TRBD2. This CDR3 region has 16 residues. Unmatched junction bases numbered 10, after V lost 0 bases and J lost 11 bases. Germline V gene data show CDR1 as MNHNS and CDR2 as SASEGT. The CDR3 region has the DNA TGTGCCAGCAGTGAAGCGCAGGGGATAGCGGGAGGGGGGCAGTATTTT. As protein: CASSEAQGIAGGGQYF.

The chain carries TRBV7-2 and TRBJ2-1, with 7 bases identical to TRBD1. Trimming at V came to 3 bases and at J to 3 bases, leaving 2 bases not matched to a gene. The CDR3 loop spans 14 amino acids. Germline assignment: CDR1 SGHTA and CDR2 FQGNSA. The CDR3 here is CASSFRDSYNEQFF. The CDR3 coding sequence is TGTGCCAGCAGCTTCCGGGACAGCTACAATGAGCAGTTCTTC.

This clonotype has ten or more counts. The V call is TRBV28, the J call TRBJ2-1, with D perhaps TRBD1 (5 bases). CDR1 and CDR2 (germline): MDHEN, SYDVKM. The CDR3 runs 17 residues. Trimming stripped 2 bases from V and 7 bases from J, with 21 bases between. The CDR3 is CASSLLVGRQGRNEQFF. CDR3 in DNA: TGTGCCAGCAGTTTACTAGTAGGGCGGCAGGGTAGGAATGAGCAGTTCTTC. Drawing the rest from reference TRBV28 and TRBJ2-1, the complete variable domain is DVKVTQSSRYLVKRTGEKVFLECVQDMDHENMFWYRQDPGLGLRLIYFSYDVKMKEKGDIPEGYSVSREKKERFSLILESASTNQTSMYLCASSLLVGRQGRNEQFFGPGTRLTVL.

This clonotype was counted many times. The gene calls are TRBV12-3 or TRBV12-4 and TRBJ1-2, with a possible D match to TRBD1 (6 bases). The V and J ends lost 7 bases and 4 bases respectively, with 13 bases between them. This CDR3 region has 13 residues. The CDR3 bases are TGTGCCAGCACCCTAGACAGGAGCTATGGCTACACCTTC. It encodes CASTLDRSYGYTF.

This clonotype occurred once. The chain recombines TRBV3-1 with TRBJ2-4; 11 bases are shared with TRBD2. V trimming: 5 bases; J trimming: 0 bases; junction bases outside the gene matches: 0. Germline V gives CDR1 LGHDT, CDR2 YNNKEL (reference sequence). This CDR3 has 15 residues. For the CDR3, the DNA is TGTGCCAGCAGCGGACTAGCGGGAGCCAAAAACATTCAGTACTTC. Translation gives CASSGLAGAKNIQYF.

This clonotype was counted only a few times. V and J are TRBV24-1 and TRBJ2-5, with TRBD1 as a possible D gene (5 bases). Germline loops: CDR1 KGHDR, CDR2 SFDVKD. V gave up 3 bases and J gave up 2 bases, with 9 bases separating them. The CDR3 totals 14 residues. The CDR3 DNA is TGTGCCACCAGTGATACGACAGTTCAAGAGACCCAGTACTTC. It yields the protein CATSDTTVQETQYF.

V is TRBV6-1 and J is TRBJ2-3, with a tentative D call TRBD2 (5 bases). Germline lookup yields CDR1 MNHNS and CDR2 SASEGT. The CDR3 covers 14 residues. V lost 3 bases and J 7 bases, leaving 14 bases between the germline ends. DNA for the CDR3: TGTGCCAGCAGTGAGATCAACGGGGTAAATACGCAGTATTTT. Translated, it gives CASSEINGVNTQYF.

This clonotype was observed a few times. J is TRBJ2-7 and V is TRBV2; D unclear. Germline-derived CDR1 and CDR2 are SNHLY and FYNNEI. There are 13 residues in the CDR3. Trimming shortened V by 4 bases and J by 2 bases, and 9 bases separated the two germline ends. The CDR3 nucleotides are TGTGCCAGCAGTGGGCTAACAACCTACGAGCAGTACTTC. It specifies CASSGLTTYEQYF. The whole variable domain, remainder taken from reference TRBV2 and TRBJ2-7, is EPEVTQTPSHQVTQMGQEVILRCVPISNHLYFYWYRQILGQKVEFLVSFYNNEISEKSEIFDDQFSVERPDGSNFTLKIRSTKLEDSAMYFCASSGLTTYEQYFGPGTRLTVT.

This clonotype was counted only a few times. The chain recombines TRBV4-2 with TRBJ2-1, with 8 bases matching TRBD2. V trimming: 4 bases; J trimming: 5 bases; junction bases outside the gene matches: 1. In germline, CDR1 is LGHNA, CDR2 YNFKEQ. This CDR3 has 13 amino acids. The CDR3: CASSPGLDNEQFF. The CDR3 nucleotides are TGTGCCAGCAGCCCGGGACTAGACAATGAGCAGTTCTTC.

This clonotype was detected a few times. This could be a read error, since a much larger clone is one nucleotide away. The chain employs TRBV20-1 and TRBJ2-7; D uncertain. Trimming took off 3 bases at V and 2 bases at J, with 8 bases between the two ends. The CDR3 runs to 12 residues. Looked up from germline, CDR1 is DFQATT and CDR2 is SNEGSKA (reference sequence). The CDR3 protein is CSASSQTYEQYF. The CDR3 DNA reads as TGCAGTGCTAGTTCACAGACCTACGAGCAGTACTTC.

This clonotype has a count of ten or more. The chain is built from TRBV7-2 and TRBJ2-3, with 12 bases aligning to TRBD2. CDR1 SGHTA and CDR2 FQGNSA come from the germline V gene. J gave up 0 bases and V 5 bases, and 15 bases lay outside the gene matches. The CDR3 has 20 residues. In DNA, the CDR3 is TGTGCCAGCAGCCCGCTACTAGCGGGAGGCCCCGGCTCTAGCACAGATACGCAGTATTTT. It codes for CASSPLLAGGPGSSTDTQYF.

This clonotype was seen many times. The chain links TRBV5-1 to TRBJ2-5; TRBD2 matches 12 bases. CDR3 length: 16 residues. Germline V gene sequence: CDR1 SGHRS, CDR2 YFSETQ. The V and J ends lost 4 bases and 5 bases, in that order; junction bases with no gene match: 9. The CDR3 loop reads CASSLRTSGTRETQYF. CDR3 sequence (DNA): TGCGCCAGCAGCCTTCGGACTAGCGGGACTCGGGAGACCCAGTACTTC.

The table lists this clonotype with many counts. CDR3 DNA: TGTGCCAGCAGTGAAGTGGGTGGGGGAGGGTACAATGAGCAGTTCTTC. It specifies CASSEVGGGGYNEQFF. This sequence joins TRBV2 and TRBJ2-1, with 7 bases matching TRBD2. V lost 1 base to trimming and J lost 4 bases; unmatched junction nucleotides: 7. The length of the CDR3 is 16 residues. CDR1 is SNHLY, CDR2 FYNNEI, per germline. The variable domain in full, completed from reference TRBV2 and TRBJ2-1, reads EPEVTQTPSHQVTQMGQEVILRCVPISNHLYFYWYRQILGQKVEFLVSFYNNEISEKSEIFDDQFSVERPDGSNFTLKIRSTKLEDSAMYFCASSEVGGGGYNEQFFGPGTRLTVL.

This clonotype has a handful of counts. The chain has TRBV27 and TRBJ2-7; D gene unclear. The CDR3 extends over 14 amino acids. Germline-derived CDR1 and CDR2 are MNHEY and SMNVEV (reference sequence). The ends were cut back, 6 bases at V and 0 bases at J, with 12 bases in the middle. CDR3 protein: CASRSTKSSYEQYF. CDR3 in DNA: TGTGCCAGCAGATCAACGAAGAGCTCCTACGAGCAGTACTTC.